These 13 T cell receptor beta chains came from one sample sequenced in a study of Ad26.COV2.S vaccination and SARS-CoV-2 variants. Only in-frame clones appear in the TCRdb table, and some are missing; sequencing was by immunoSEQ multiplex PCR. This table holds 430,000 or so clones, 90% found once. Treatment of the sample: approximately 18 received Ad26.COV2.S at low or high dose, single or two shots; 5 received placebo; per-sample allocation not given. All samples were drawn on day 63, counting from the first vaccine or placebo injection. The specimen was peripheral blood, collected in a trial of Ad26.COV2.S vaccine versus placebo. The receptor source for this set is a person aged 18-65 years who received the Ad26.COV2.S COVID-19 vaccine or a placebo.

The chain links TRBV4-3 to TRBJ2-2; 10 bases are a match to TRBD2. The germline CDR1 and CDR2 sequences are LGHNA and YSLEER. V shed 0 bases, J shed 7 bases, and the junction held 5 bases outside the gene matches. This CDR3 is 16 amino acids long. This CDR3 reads CASSQEAGGPIGELFF. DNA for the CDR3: TGCGCCAGCAGCCAAGAAGCGGGAGGGCCCATCGGGGAGCTGTTTTTT.

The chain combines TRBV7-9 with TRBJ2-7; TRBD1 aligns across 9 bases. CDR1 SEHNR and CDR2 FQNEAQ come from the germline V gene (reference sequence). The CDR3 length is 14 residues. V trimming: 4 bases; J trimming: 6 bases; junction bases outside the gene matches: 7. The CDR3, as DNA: TGTGCCAGCAGCTCCCAGGGGACAGGGTCCGAGCAGTACTTC. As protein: CASSSQGTGSEQYF.

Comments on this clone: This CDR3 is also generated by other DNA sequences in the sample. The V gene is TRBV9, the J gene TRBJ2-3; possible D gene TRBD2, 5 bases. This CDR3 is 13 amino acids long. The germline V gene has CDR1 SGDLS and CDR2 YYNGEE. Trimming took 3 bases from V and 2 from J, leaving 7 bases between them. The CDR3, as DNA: TGTGCCAGCAGCGACGGGAACACAGATACGCAGTATTTT. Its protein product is CASSDGNTDTQYF. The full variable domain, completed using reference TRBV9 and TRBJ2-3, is DSGVTQTPKHLITATGQRVTLRCSPRSGDLSVYWYQQSLDQGLQFLIQYYNGEERAKGNILERFSAQQFPDLHSELNLSSLELGDSALYFCASSDGNTDTQYFGPGTRLTVL.

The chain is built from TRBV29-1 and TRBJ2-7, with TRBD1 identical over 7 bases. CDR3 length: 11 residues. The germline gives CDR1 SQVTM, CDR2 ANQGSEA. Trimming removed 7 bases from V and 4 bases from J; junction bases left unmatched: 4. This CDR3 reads CSGGQLYEQYF. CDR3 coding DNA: TGCAGCGGGGGACAGTTGTACGAGCAGTACTTC.

As DNA, the CDR3 is TGTGCCAGCAACTCAGGGACTAGCGGCATACGTGAGCAGTTCTTC. Encoded protein: CASNSGTSGIREQFF. V and J are TRBV6-5 and TRBJ2-1, with 11 bases that match TRBD2. Germline CDR1 is MNHEY and CDR2 is SVGAGI. V shed 7 bases, J shed 9 bases, and the junction held 11 bases outside the gene matches. CDR3 length equals 15 residues.

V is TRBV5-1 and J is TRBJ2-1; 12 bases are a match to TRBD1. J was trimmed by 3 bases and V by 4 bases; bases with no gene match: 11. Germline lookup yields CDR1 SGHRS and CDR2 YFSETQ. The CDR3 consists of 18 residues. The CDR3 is CASSPGTGGAAYYNEQFF. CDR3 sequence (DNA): TGCGCCAGCAGCCCGGGGACAGGGGGCGCGGCTTACTACAATGAGCAGTTCTTC.

The CDR3 sequence is CASSRRPGTSGTDNEQFF. The CDR3 bases are TGTGCCAGCAGCAGAAGACCCGGGACTAGCGGGACAGACAATGAGCAGTTCTTC. The chain carries TRBV11-2 and TRBJ2-1, with 13 bases identical to TRBD2. CDR1 and CDR2 from the germline V gene are SGHAT and FQNNGV. The CDR3 has 18 residues. The V and J ends lost 5 bases and 5 bases, in that order; junction bases with no gene match: 12.

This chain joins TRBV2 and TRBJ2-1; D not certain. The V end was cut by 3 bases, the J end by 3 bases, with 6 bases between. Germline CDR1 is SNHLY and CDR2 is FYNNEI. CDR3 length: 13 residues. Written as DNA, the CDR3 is TGTGCCAGCAGTGAGGGGATCTACAATGAGCAGTTCTTC. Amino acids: CASSEGIYNEQFF. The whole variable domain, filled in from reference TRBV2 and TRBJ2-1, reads EPEVTQTPSHQVTQMGQEVILRCVPISNHLYFYWYRQILGQKVEFLVSFYNNEISEKSEIFDDQFSVERPDGSNFTLKIRSTKLEDSAMYFCASSEGIYNEQFFGPGTRLTVL.

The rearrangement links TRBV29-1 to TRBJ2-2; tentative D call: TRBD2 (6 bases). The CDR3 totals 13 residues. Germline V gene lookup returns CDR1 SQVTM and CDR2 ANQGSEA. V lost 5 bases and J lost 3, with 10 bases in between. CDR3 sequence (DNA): TGCAGCGTTTCTAGCGAATACACCGGGGAGCTGTTTTTT. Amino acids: CSVSSEYTGELFF.

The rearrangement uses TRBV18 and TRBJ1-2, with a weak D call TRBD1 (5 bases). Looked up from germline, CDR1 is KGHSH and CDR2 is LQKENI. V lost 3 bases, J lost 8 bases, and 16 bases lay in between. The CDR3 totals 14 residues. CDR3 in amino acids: CASSPGREEGGYTF. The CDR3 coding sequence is TGTGCCAGCTCACCGGGACGGGAAGAGGGGGGCTACACCTTC.

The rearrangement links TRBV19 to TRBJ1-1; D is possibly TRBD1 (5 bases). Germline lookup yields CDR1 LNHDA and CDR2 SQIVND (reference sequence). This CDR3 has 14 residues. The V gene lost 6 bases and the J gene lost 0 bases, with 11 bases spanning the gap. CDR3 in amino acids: CASSFVGVNTEAFF. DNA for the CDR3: TGTGCCAGTAGCTTTGTGGGGGTGAACACTGAAGCTTTCTTT.

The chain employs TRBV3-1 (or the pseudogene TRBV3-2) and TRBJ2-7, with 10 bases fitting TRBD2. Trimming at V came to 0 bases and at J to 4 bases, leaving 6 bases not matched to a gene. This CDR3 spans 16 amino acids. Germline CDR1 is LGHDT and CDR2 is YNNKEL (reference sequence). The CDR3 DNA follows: TGTGCCAGCAGCCAAGATCAGGGGACTAGCGTTTACGAGCAGTACTTC. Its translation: CASSQDQGTSVYEQYF.

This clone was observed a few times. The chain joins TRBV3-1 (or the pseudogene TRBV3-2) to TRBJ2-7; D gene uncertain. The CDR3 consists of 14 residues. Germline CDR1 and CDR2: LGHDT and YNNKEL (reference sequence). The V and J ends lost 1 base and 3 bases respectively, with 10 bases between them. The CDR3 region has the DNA TGTGCCAGCAGCCAAGGGCCGACAAGCTACGAGCAGTACTTC. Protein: CASSQGPTSYEQYF.